Listed below are T cell receptor beta chains from one sample, sequenced in a study of T cells after yellow fever vaccination. TCRdb redid the calling of the 5' RACE reads with MiXCR, one entry per CDR3 protein. The data hold 300,000 to 400,000 distinct CDR3 sequences, with 3% to 4.5% observed a single time. Sequenced here: PBMCs, sampled 5 days after the yellow fever booster vaccination. Source of these receptors: a man between 18 and 29 years old who received the YFV17D yellow fever vaccine. Each CDR3 is given with its conserved first and last residue. The order of the fields is J gene, V gene, clone size, D gene, CDR3 DNA, CDR3 protein. D genes are given only for firm matches. The listing skips clone size in some rows; elsewhere it reads once, few, many or a size class.

>TRBJ2-3|TRBV5-1|many|TRBD2
TGCGCCAGCAGCCCACTAGCGGGGGAAGATACGCAGTATTTT
CASSPLAGEDTQYF
>TRBJ1-5|TRBV6-1|-|-
TGTGCCAGCAGTGCTGGCCAAATTTTCAACAATCAGCCCCAGCATTTT
CASSAGQIFNNQPQHF
>TRBJ2-7|TRBV6-5|-|-
TGTGCCAGCAGTTTTACGGGGACAAGCTCCTACGAGCAGTACTTC
CASSFTGTSSYEQYF
>TRBJ1-4|TRBV20-1|-|-
TGCAGTGCTACTCCGAGGGGGTATCTGTATGAAAAACTGTTTTTT
CSATPRGYLYEKLFF
>TRBJ1-2|TRBV20-1|many|-
TGCAGTGCCACGGACGGCTATGGCTACACCTTC
CSATDGYGYTF
>TRBJ2-4|TRBV2|-|TRBD1
TGTGCCAGCAAAATCGACAGGGGGGACAAAAACATTCAGTACTTC
CASKIDRGDKNIQYF
>TRBJ2-1|TRBV2|few|-
TGTGCCAGCAGTGACAGGGGATCAATTGGAAGGTCCTACAATGAGCAGTTCTTC
CASSDRGSIGRSYNEQFF
>TRBJ1-4|TRBV29-1|few|-
TGCAGCGTCAAAAAAACGCCTAATGAAAAACTGTTTTTT
CSVKKTPNEKLFF
>TRBJ2-2|TRBV28|-|TRBD1
TGTGCCAGCAGGGACGGGACAGAGGGCACCGGGGAGCTGTTTTTT
CASRDGTEGTGELFF
>TRBJ2-1|TRBV7-8|many|-
TGTGCCAGCAGCTTAGCGCAGGTCTCAGTGTTCCATGAGCAGTTCTTC
CASSLAQVSVFHEQFF
>TRBJ2-3|TRBV7-2|-|-
TGTGCCAGCAGCTTTACGGCGCATACGCAGTATTTT
CASSFTAHTQYF
>TRBJ2-3|TRBV7-2|few|TRBD2
TGTGCCAGCAGCCTTGACCTAGCGGGGGCCTTCACGACTAGCACAGATACGCAGTATTTT
CASSLDLAGAFTTSTDTQYF
>TRBJ1-2|TRBV5-4|-|-
TGTGCCAGCAGCTTCAAGGGGGGCTACACCTTC
CASSFKGGYTF
>TRBJ2-3|TRBV5-1|few|-
TGCGCCAGCAGCTTGCGGTTAACTCTAGAGACAGATACGCAGTATTTT
CASSLRLTLETDTQYF
>TRBJ1-5|TRBV5-1|-|TRBD1
TGCGCCAGCAGCTTGGGTGGACAGGGCCATCAGCCCCAGCATTTT
CASSLGGQGHQPQHF
>TRBJ1-1|TRBV12-3/TRBV12-4|few|-
TGTGCCAGCAGTTCAACAGGGCTCAACACTGAAGCTTTCTTT
CASSSTGLNTEAFF
>TRBJ2-7|TRBV4-2|-|TRBD1
TGTGCCAGCAGCCAAGAGGACAGGGTTTTTTCCTACGAGCAGTACTTC
CASSQEDRVFSYEQYF
>TRBJ2-1|TRBV24-1|few|-
TGTGCCACCAGTGACAGAGTCGATGAGCAGTTCTTC
CATSDRVDEQFF
>TRBJ2-3|TRBV5-6|many|-
TGTGCCAGCAGCTTGGCCTCTAGGGGAGGAGATACGCAGTATTTT
CASSLASRGGDTQYF
>TRBJ1-2|TRBV20-1|-|TRBD1
TGCAGTGCTAGGGAGGGGGCCTATGGCTACACCTTC
CSAREGAYGYTF
>TRBJ2-3|TRBV7-9|many|-
TGTGCCAGCAGCTTAGATCTCGCTACAGATACGCAGTATTTT
CASSLDLATDTQYF
>TRBJ1-2|TRBV3-1|few|-
TGTGCCAGCAGCCAATCTGGAGCTAACTATGGCTACACCTTC
CASSQSGANYGYTF
>TRBJ1-5|TRBV12-3/TRBV12-4|-|TRBD1
TGTGCCAGCAGTTCCGCGACAGGGGGGAGGCTTCGGCCCCAGCATTTT
CASSSATGGRLRPQHF
>TRBJ2-3|TRBV11-1|few|-
TGTGCCAGCAGCTTAGACACGGCGCTCGGCACAGATACGCAGTATTTT
CASSLDTALGTDTQYF
>TRBJ2-1|TRBV11-1|many|-
TGTGCCAGCAGCCCCGGAACAGGAGACAATGAGCAGTTCTTC
CASSPGTGDNEQFF
>TRBJ2-5|TRBV2|-|TRBD1
TGTGCCAGCAGTGAGGGTCGCGGGACAGGGGTAGGAGAGACCCAGTACTTC
CASSEGRGTGVGETQYF
>TRBJ1-1|TRBV7-2|-|TRBD1
TGTGCCAGCAGCTTAAGGGGGACAGGGGACACTGAAGCTTTCTTT
CASSLRGTGDTEAFF
>TRBJ1-1|TRBV6-5|many|-
TGTGCCAGCAGTTACGAGGGCTTGAACACTGAAGCTTTCTTT
CASSYEGLNTEAFF
>TRBJ1-4|TRBV28|many|-
TGTGCCAGCAGATTCCAGGGGCCGGCTAATGAAAAACTGTTTTTT
CASRFQGPANEKLFF
>TRBJ2-3|TRBV7-2|few|TRBD2
TGTGCCAGCACCACTGACGGGGGGGCTGATACGCAGTATTTT
CASTTDGGADTQYF
>TRBJ2-7|TRBV6-2/TRBV6-3|-|-
TGTGCCAGCGCGAAAAGACAGGGAGGCTACGAGCAGTACTTC
CASAKRQGGYEQYF
>TRBJ2-5|TRBV7-2|few|TRBD2
TGTGCCAGCAGCTATAGCCGGGGACTAGCGGGGGGAGAGACCCAGTACTTC
CASSYSRGLAGGETQYF
>TRBJ2-5|TRBV4-3|-|TRBD1
TGCGCCAGCAGCCAAGGGACAGGGAGTACAGAGACCCAGTACTTC
CASSQGTGSTETQYF
>TRBJ1-4|TRBV4-1|many|TRBD1
TGCGCCAGCAACCCCGGGACAGGGGATGAAAAACTGTTTTTT
CASNPGTGDEKLFF
>TRBJ2-3|TRBV6-2/TRBV6-3|many|-
TGTGCCAGCACCCTCTCGGACCGACCCACAGATACGCAGTATTTT
CASTLSDRPTDTQYF
>TRBJ2-7|TRBV25-1|few|-
TGTGCCAGCAGTGACAGACAGGAACCTTACGAGCAGTACTTC
CASSDRQEPYEQYF
>TRBJ2-7|TRBV7-6|-|-
TGTGCCAGCAGCTTTGGCTCCGAGGTCTACGAGCAGTACTTC
CASSFGSEVYEQYF
>TRBJ2-2|TRBV7-8|many|-
TGTGCCAGCATGGACCACGAGGGCACCGGGGAGCTGTTTTTT
CASMDHEGTGELFF
>TRBJ2-3|TRBV7-9|few|-
TGTGCCAGCAGCCCGACAGTGTCTTCTAACTCAGATACGCAGTATTTT
CASSPTVSSNSDTQYF
>TRBJ1-3|TRBV29-1|-|-
TGCAGCGTTGAGCACTCTGGAAACACCATATATTTT
CSVEHSGNTIYF
>TRBJ2-7|TRBV7-9|many|-
TGTGCCAGCAGCTTGGGCGGCGGCGAGCAGTACTTC
CASSLGGGEQYF
>TRBJ2-1|TRBV7-7|-|-
TGTGCTAGCAGCCCAGGTGGGACTCGACCTTACAATGAGCAGTTCTTC
CASSPGGTRPYNEQFF